The rows below give T cell receptor beta chains drawn from one sample of a study of CD8+ T cells in alopecia areata. Repertoires were generated with immunoSEQ multiplex PCR, while TCRdb's copy carries only in-frame clones and drops some. The table lists about 140,000 clones, roughly four fifths of them singletons. Here the sequenced sample was CD8+ T cells sorted from blood, taken at week 4, from a patient treated with tofacitinib. The receptor source for this set is a human donor with alopecia areata. The CDR3 runs from the conserved cysteine through the conserved F or W. D genes are given only for firm matches. Clone size is not always given. Where it is, it says once, few, many or a class for expanded clones.

d_gene: TRBD2; abundance: NA; j_gene: TRBJ2-7; v_gene: TRBV6-5; CDR3aa: CASTPNGGNYEQYF; CDR3nt: TGTGCCAGCACTCCAAACGGGGGGAACTACGAGCAGTACTTC
d_gene: TRBD2; abundance: NA; j_gene: TRBJ2-5; v_gene: TRBV10-2; CDR3aa: CASSEASGGRETQYF; CDR3nt: TGCGCCAGCAGTGAGGCTAGCGGGGGCCGGGAGACCCAGTACTTC
d_gene: TRBD1; abundance: NA; j_gene: TRBJ1-6; v_gene: TRBV7-2; CDR3aa: CASSLSLGQGHHSPLHF; CDR3nt: TGTGCCAGCAGCTTAAGTCTAGGACAGGGGCATCATTCACCCCTCCACTTT
d_gene: NA; abundance: few; j_gene: TRBJ2-3; v_gene: TRBV7-2; CDR3aa: CASSPLSNFLDTQYF; CDR3nt: TGTGCCAGCAGCCCTCTCTCCAACTTCCTTGATACGCAGTATTTT
d_gene: NA; abundance: few; j_gene: TRBJ2-2; v_gene: TRBV30; CDR3aa: CAWSTDGKNTGELFF; CDR3nt: TGTGCCTGGAGTACGGACGGAAAGAACACCGGGGAGCTGTTTTTT
d_gene: TRBD2; abundance: few; j_gene: TRBJ2-2; v_gene: TRBV6-5; CDR3aa: CASSGGGANTGELFF; CDR3nt: TGTGCCAGCTCTGGCGGGGGGGCGAACACCGGGGAGCTGTTTTTT
d_gene: NA; abundance: NA; j_gene: TRBJ2-6; v_gene: TRBV4-1; CDR3aa: CASSPMAEPGANVLTF; CDR3nt: TGCGCCAGCAGCCCGATGGCCGAGCCTGGGGCCAACGTCCTGACTTTC
d_gene: NA; abundance: NA; j_gene: TRBJ2-7; v_gene: TRBV4-1; CDR3aa: CASSPGTIVSYEQYF; CDR3nt: TGCGCCAGCAGCCCTGGGACAATTGTTTCCTACGAGCAGTACTTC
d_gene: NA; abundance: NA; j_gene: TRBJ2-7; v_gene: TRBV7-9; CDR3aa: CASSLVATGSYEQYF; CDR3nt: TGTGCCAGCAGCTTAGTCGCGACAGGATCCTACGAGCAGTACTTC
d_gene: NA; abundance: NA; j_gene: TRBJ2-7; v_gene: TRBV7-9; CDR3aa: CASSASYEQYF; CDR3nt: TGTGCCAGCAGCGCGTCCTACGAGCAGTACTTC
d_gene: NA; abundance: once; j_gene: TRBJ2-7; v_gene: TRBV5-8; CDR3aa: CASSALRGGGYEQYF; CDR3nt: TGTGCCAGCAGCGCCCTTAGGGGGGGCGGATACGAGCAGTACTTC
d_gene: NA; abundance: NA; j_gene: TRBJ2-5; v_gene: TRBV19; CDR3aa: CASSMQGLTETQYF; CDR3nt: TGTGCCAGTAGTATGCAGGGGTTAACGGAGACCCAGTACTTC
d_gene: TRBD1; abundance: NA; j_gene: TRBJ2-7; v_gene: TRBV19; CDR3aa: CASSTGTGAHEQYF; CDR3nt: TGTGCCAGTAGTACCGGGACAGGGGCCCACGAGCAGTACTTC
d_gene: TRBD2; abundance: NA; j_gene: TRBJ2-1; v_gene: TRBV11-2; CDR3aa: CASSLESGTSGGGPYNEQFF; CDR3nt: TGTGCCAGCAGCTTAGAAAGTGGGACTAGCGGGGGCGGACCCTACAATGAGCAGTTCTTC
d_gene: NA; abundance: NA; j_gene: TRBJ2-3; v_gene: TRBV7-7; CDR3aa: CASSPRGGADTQYF; CDR3nt: TGTGCTAGCAGCCCCAGGGGAGGTGCAGATACGCAGTATTTT
d_gene: TRBD1; abundance: NA; j_gene: TRBJ2-7; v_gene: TRBV27; CDR3aa: CASGTGSYEQYF; CDR3nt: TGTGCCAGCGGGACAGGGTCCTACGAGCAGTACTTC
d_gene: NA; abundance: NA; j_gene: TRBJ2-7; v_gene: TRBV11-2; CDR3aa: CASSPQGAYEQYF; CDR3nt: TGTGCCAGCAGCCCGCAGGGAGCCTACGAGCAGTACTTC
d_gene: NA; abundance: NA; j_gene: TRBJ2-3; v_gene: TRBV7-6; CDR3aa: CASSLDLATQYF; CDR3nt: TGTGCCAGCAGCCTTGACCTGGCGACGCAGTATTTT
d_gene: TRBD1; abundance: many; j_gene: TRBJ2-4; v_gene: TRBV6-4; CDR3aa: CASSPQGAEDIQYF; CDR3nt: TGTGCCAGCAGCCCTCAGGGGGCAGAAGACATTCAGTACTTC
d_gene: NA; abundance: NA; j_gene: TRBJ2-3; v_gene: TRBV4-3; CDR3aa: CASSQAFGTDTQYF; CDR3nt: TGCGCCAGCAGCCAGGCATTCGGCACAGATACGCAGTATTTT
d_gene: NA; abundance: NA; j_gene: TRBJ2-1; v_gene: TRBV19; CDR3aa: CASSFRPSPPLNEQFF; CDR3nt: TGTGCCAGTAGTTTCCGCCCGAGCCCCCCTCTTAATGAGCAGTTCTTC
d_gene: TRBD2; abundance: NA; j_gene: TRBJ2-3; v_gene: TRBV29-1; CDR3aa: CSVRTSGGLTDTQYF; CDR3nt: TGCAGCGTTCGGACTAGCGGGGGCCTCACAGATACGCAGTATTTT
d_gene: NA; abundance: NA; j_gene: TRBJ2-5; v_gene: TRBV7-2; CDR3aa: CASSFSRGRLGAETQYF; CDR3nt: TGTGCCAGCAGCTTCTCTCGTGGACGTTTAGGAGCAGAGACCCAGTACTTC
d_gene: TRBD2; abundance: few; j_gene: TRBJ2-1; v_gene: TRBV9; CDR3aa: CASSLTGGEYNEQFF; CDR3nt: TGTGCCAGCAGCTTAACTGGGGGGGAATACAATGAGCAGTTCTTC
d_gene: NA; abundance: once; j_gene: TRBJ2-5; v_gene: TRBV6-1; CDR3aa: CASKDDLMRETQYF; CDR3nt: TGTGCCAGCAAAGACGACTTAATGCGAGAGACCCAGTACTTC
d_gene: NA; abundance: NA; j_gene: TRBJ2-7; v_gene: TRBV29-1; CDR3aa: CSVEFEGDSYEQYF; CDR3nt: TGCAGCGTTGAATTTGAAGGGGACTCCTACGAGCAGTACTTC
d_gene: NA; abundance: NA; j_gene: TRBJ2-7; v_gene: TRBV13; CDR3aa: CASSSGQSAYEQYF; CDR3nt: TGTGCCAGCAGCTCTGGACAGAGCGCCTACGAGCAGTACTTC
d_gene: TRBD2; abundance: NA; j_gene: TRBJ2-7; v_gene: TRBV4-1; CDR3aa: CASSQDTSGYEQYF; CDR3nt: TGCGCCAGCAGCCAAGATACTAGCGGGTACGAGCAGTACTTC
d_gene: NA; abundance: NA; j_gene: TRBJ2-7; v_gene: TRBV18; CDR3aa: CASSRGGNEQYF; CDR3nt: TGTGCCAGCTCACGTGGGGGCAACGAGCAGTACTTC
d_gene: NA; abundance: NA; j_gene: TRBJ2-7; v_gene: TRBV7-9; CDR3aa: CASSGTQGYEQYF; CDR3nt: TGTGCCAGCAGCGGAACTCAGGGGTACGAGCAGTACTTC
d_gene: NA; abundance: NA; j_gene: TRBJ2-5; v_gene: TRBV7-9; CDR3aa: CASSLIIPEGTQYF; CDR3nt: TGTGCCAGCAGCTTAATTATCCCTGAAGGGACCCAGTACTTC
d_gene: TRBD1; abundance: NA; j_gene: TRBJ2-5; v_gene: TRBV29-1; CDR3aa: CSVEETGGEETQYF; CDR3nt: TGCAGCGTTGAAGAGACAGGGGGCGAAGAGACCCAGTACTTC
d_gene: TRBD1; abundance: NA; j_gene: TRBJ2-7; v_gene: TRBV2; CDR3aa: CASTGDRSGSYEQYF; CDR3nt: TGTGCCAGCACCGGGGACAGGTCAGGATCCTACGAGCAGTACTTC
d_gene: NA; abundance: NA; j_gene: TRBJ1-1; v_gene: TRBV7-9; CDR3aa: CASSYREKGYTEAFF; CDR3nt: TGTGCCAGCAGCTACAGGGAAAAGGGGTACACTGAAGCTTTCTTT
d_gene: TRBD1; abundance: NA; j_gene: TRBJ2-1; v_gene: TRBV5-1; CDR3aa: CASSLATGGVNEQFF; CDR3nt: TGCGCCAGCAGCTTGGCGACAGGGGGAGTCAATGAGCAGTTCTTC
d_gene: NA; abundance: NA; j_gene: TRBJ1-1; v_gene: TRBV16; CDR3aa: CASSQLTGANTEAFF; CDR3nt: TGTGCCAGCAGCCAATTAACAGGAGCTAACACTGAAGCTTTCTTT
d_gene: NA; abundance: NA; j_gene: TRBJ2-7; v_gene: TRBV7-9; CDR3aa: CASSPPAWDGPYEQYF; CDR3nt: TGTGCCAGCAGCCCCCCCGCCTGGGACGGACCCTACGAGCAGTACTTC
d_gene: NA; abundance: NA; j_gene: TRBJ2-7; v_gene: TRBV7-2; CDR3aa: CASSSPALGQYF; CDR3nt: TGTGCCAGCAGCTCGCCTGCTTTGGGGCAGTACTTC